This is a list of T cell receptor beta chains from one sample in a study of cytomegalovirus exposure and HLA in healthy donors. Profiling relied on immunoSEQ multiplex PCR, and the TCRdb table lists in-frame clones only, not all of them. The data show about 100,000 clones, roughly 88% seen once. Material for sequencing was PBMCs. All receptors derive from a young woman in good health and CMV-seronegative. CDR3s leave out the opening cysteine and the closing phenylalanine or tryptophan. A D gene is named only where the DNA matches it firmly.

j_gene: TRBJ1-1; d_gene: TRBD1; v_gene: TRBV12-5; CDR3aa: ASGSWTGGTEAF
j_gene: TRBJ2-3; d_gene: TRBD1; v_gene: TRBV6-1; CDR3aa: ASSEAGTVSTDTQY
j_gene: TRBJ1-5; d_gene: NA; v_gene: TRBV7-9; CDR3aa: ASSPFAGQPQH
j_gene: TRBJ1-1; d_gene: NA; v_gene: TRBV5-1; CDR3aa: ASSSNDRLNTEAF
j_gene: TRBJ1-1; d_gene: TRBD1; v_gene: TRBV28; CDR3aa: ASSKTGLNTEAF
j_gene: TRBJ2-5; d_gene: TRBD2; v_gene: TRBV15; CDR3aa: ATSRGLGASGQETQY
j_gene: TRBJ2-1; d_gene: TRBD1; v_gene: TRBV7-9; CDR3aa: ASSWDRGQGYNEQF
j_gene: TRBJ2-1; d_gene: NA; v_gene: TRBV11-2; CDR3aa: ASSLGTITNNEQF
j_gene: TRBJ1-5; d_gene: TRBD1; v_gene: TRBV11-2; CDR3aa: ASSLAFGQGGNQPQH
j_gene: TRBJ2-7; d_gene: TRBD1; v_gene: TRBV18; CDR3aa: ASSPGQGVYEQY
j_gene: TRBJ2-7; d_gene: NA; v_gene: TRBV11-2; CDR3aa: ASSPAAVSSYEQY
j_gene: TRBJ1-1; d_gene: TRBD1; v_gene: TRBV9; CDR3aa: ASSVDRVTEAF
j_gene: TRBJ2-3; d_gene: NA; v_gene: TRBV7-9; CDR3aa: ASSLSRFREGPSTDTQY
j_gene: TRBJ1-1; d_gene: TRBD1; v_gene: TRBV19; CDR3aa: ASSISTGAEAF
j_gene: TRBJ1-5; d_gene: NA; v_gene: TRBV27; CDR3aa: ASSLGEGQPQH
j_gene: TRBJ1-1; d_gene: NA; v_gene: TRBV5-1; CDR3aa: ASRKDSYAEAF
j_gene: TRBJ1-2; d_gene: NA; v_gene: TRBV9; CDR3aa: ASSVEGGDGYT
j_gene: TRBJ2-1; d_gene: NA; v_gene: TRBV4-1; CDR3aa: ASSQDRLQSSYNEQF